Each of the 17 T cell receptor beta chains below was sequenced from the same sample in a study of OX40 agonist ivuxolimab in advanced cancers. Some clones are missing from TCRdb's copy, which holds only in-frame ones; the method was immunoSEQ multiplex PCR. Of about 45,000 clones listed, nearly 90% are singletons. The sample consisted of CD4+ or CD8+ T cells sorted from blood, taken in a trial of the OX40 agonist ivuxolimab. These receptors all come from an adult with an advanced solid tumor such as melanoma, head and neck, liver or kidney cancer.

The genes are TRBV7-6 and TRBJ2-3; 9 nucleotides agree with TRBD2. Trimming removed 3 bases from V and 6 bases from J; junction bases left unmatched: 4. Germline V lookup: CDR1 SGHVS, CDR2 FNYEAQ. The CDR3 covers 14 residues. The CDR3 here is CASSFSGSGDTQYF. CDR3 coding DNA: TGTGCCAGCAGCTTTAGCGGGAGTGGTGATACGCAGTATTTT.

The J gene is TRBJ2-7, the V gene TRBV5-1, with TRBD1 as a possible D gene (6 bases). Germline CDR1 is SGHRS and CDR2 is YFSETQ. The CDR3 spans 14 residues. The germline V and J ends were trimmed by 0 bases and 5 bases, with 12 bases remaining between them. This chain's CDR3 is CASSLGPGANEQYF. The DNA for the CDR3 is TGCGCCAGCAGCTTGGGGCCAGGGGCCAACGAGCAGTACTTC.

This CDR3 reads CASSSNPVWGAMPEAFF. CDR3 nucleotide sequence: TGTGCCAGCAGCTCCAACCCTGTTTGGGGGGCGATGCCTGAAGCTTTCTTT. This chain links TRBV7-9 with TRBJ1-1, with D possibly TRBD1 on 6 matching bases. This CDR3 spans 17 amino acids. V was shortened by 4 bases and J by 6 bases, with 24 bases between the two germline ends. Germline values: CDR1 SEHNR, CDR2 FQNEAQ (reference sequence).

This chain's CDR3 is CAWRGFGASGSRVTDTQYF. The CDR3 DNA is TGTGCCTGGAGAGGTTTTGGTGCTAGCGGTAGTAGGGTCACAGATACGCAGTATTTT. The rearrangement links TRBV30 to TRBJ2-3; 7 bases fit TRBD2. Looked up from germline, CDR1 is GTSNPN and CDR2 is SVGIG (reference sequence). The CDR3 totals 19 residues. With V trimmed by 3 bases and J by 2 bases, 20 bases remained unmatched.

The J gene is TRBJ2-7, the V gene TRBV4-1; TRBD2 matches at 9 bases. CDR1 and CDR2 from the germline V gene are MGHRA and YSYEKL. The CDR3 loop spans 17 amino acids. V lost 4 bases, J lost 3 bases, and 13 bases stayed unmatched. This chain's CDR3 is CASSPEMGREGDYEQYF. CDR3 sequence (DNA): TGCGCCAGCAGCCCGGAGATGGGGCGGGAGGGGGACTACGAGCAGTACTTC.

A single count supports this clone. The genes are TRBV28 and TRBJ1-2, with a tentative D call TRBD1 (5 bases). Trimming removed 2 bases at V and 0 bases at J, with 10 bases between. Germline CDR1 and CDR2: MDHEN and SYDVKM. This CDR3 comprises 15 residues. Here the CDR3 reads CASSLPGTPNYGYTF. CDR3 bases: TGTGCCAGCAGTTTACCCGGGACTCCTAACTATGGCTACACCTTC.

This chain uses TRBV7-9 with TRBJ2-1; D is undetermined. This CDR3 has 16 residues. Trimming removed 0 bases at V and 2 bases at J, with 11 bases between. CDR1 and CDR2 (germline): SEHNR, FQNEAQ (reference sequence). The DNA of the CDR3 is TGTGCCAGCAGCTTAGCGGCAGGAGTCCCCTACAATGAGCAGTTCTTC. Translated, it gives CASSLAAGVPYNEQFF.

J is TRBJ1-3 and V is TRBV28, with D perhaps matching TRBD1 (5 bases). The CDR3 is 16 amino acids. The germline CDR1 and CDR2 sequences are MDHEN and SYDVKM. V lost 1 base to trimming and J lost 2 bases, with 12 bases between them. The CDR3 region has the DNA TGTGCCAGCAGTTTATTGGCAGGGAGAGCTGGAAACACCATATATTTT. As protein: CASSLLAGRAGNTIYF.

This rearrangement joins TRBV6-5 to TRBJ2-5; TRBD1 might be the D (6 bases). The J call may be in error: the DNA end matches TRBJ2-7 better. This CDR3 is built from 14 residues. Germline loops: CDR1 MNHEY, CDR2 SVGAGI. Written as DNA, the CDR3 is TGTGCCAGCAGGATGGGGAGACAGGCCTACGAGCAGTACTTC. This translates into CASRMGRQAYEQYF.

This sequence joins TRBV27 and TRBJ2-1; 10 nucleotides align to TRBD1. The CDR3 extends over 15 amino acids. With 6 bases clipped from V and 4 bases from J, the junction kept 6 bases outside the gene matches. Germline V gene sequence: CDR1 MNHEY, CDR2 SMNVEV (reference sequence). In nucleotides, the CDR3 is TGTGCCAGCAGGCGAGGGACAGGGGTTTACAATGAGCAGTTCTTC. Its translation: CASRRGTGVYNEQFF.

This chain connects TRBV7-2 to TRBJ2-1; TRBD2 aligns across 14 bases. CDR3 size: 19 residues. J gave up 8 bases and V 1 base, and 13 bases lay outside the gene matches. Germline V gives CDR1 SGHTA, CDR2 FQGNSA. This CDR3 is CASSLGSRPGLAGEYEQFF. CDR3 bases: TGTGCCAGCAGCTTAGGTAGCCGACCGGGACTAGCGGGAGAGTATGAGCAGTTCTTC.

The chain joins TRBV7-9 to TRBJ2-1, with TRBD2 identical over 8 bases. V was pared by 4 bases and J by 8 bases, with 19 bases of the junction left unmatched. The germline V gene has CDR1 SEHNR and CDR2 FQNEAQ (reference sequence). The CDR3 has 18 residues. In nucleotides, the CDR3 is TGTGCCAGCAGCTCTCCCCCGGGGGGGACAAGAGCTTTGGATGAGCAGTTCTTC. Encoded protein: CASSSPPGGTRALDEQFF.

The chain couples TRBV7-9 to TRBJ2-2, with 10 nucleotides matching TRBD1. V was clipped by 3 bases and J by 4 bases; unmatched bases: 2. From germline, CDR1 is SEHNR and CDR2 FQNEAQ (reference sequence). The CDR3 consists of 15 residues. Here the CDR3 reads CASSLGQGRTGELFF. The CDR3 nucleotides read TGTGCCAGCAGCTTGGGACAGGGGCGCACCGGGGAGCTGTTTTTT.

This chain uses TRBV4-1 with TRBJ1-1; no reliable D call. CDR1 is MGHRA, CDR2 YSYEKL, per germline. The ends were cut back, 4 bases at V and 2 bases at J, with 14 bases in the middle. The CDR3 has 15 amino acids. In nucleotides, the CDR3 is TGCGCCAGCAGCCCTTTACTGGACGGCAACACTGAAGCTTTCTTT. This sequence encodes CASSPLLDGNTEAFF.

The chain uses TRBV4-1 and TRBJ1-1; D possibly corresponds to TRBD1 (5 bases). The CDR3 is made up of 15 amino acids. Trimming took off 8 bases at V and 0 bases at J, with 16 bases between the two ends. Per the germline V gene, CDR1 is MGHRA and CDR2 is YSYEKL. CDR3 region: CASERVGGMNTEAFF. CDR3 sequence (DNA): TGCGCCAGCGAGAGGGTGGGGGGGATGAACACTGAAGCTTTCTTT.

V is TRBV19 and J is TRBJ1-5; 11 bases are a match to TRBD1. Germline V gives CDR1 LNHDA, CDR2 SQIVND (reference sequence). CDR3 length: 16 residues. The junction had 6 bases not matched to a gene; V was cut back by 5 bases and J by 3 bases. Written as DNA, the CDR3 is TGTGCCAGTAGTGGACAGGGGGCAAGAGACAATCAGCCCCAGCATTTT. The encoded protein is CASSGQGARDNQPQHF.

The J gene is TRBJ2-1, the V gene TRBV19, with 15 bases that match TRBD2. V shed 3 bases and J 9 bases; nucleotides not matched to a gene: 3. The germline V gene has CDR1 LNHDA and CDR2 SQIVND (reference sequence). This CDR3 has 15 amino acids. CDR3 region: CASSMGLAGGGEQFF. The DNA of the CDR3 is TGTGCCAGTAGTATGGGACTAGCGGGGGGAGGTGAGCAGTTCTTC.